This TCR beta chain derives from a study of T cell responses to AZD1222 COVID-19 vaccine. Germline assignment: CDR1 SGHDN and CDR2 FVKESK. Between the trimmed V and J ends, which lost 2 bases and 4 bases, there was a span of 5 bases. CDR3 length: 13 amino acids. This clone was seen just once. The antigen is not known. Whole-study findings and limits: Once two AZD1222 doses were given, Spike-specific TCR breadth and depth went up. Just a handful of people given AZD1222 tested seropositive at baseline. Repertoire sampling was restricted to post-peak T cell response timepoints.

Sequenced by immunoSEQ multiplex PCR; TCRdb stores in-frame clones only, minus some. The sample yields about 140,000 clones, roughly 90% seen once. Sequencing was performed on peripheral blood, taken on day 0 of AZD1222 vaccination. J is TRBJ2-2 and V is TRBV14; D is uncertain. This sequence was found in an adult in good health. The CDR3 DNA reads TGTGCCAGCAGCCAATTCCTCACCGGGGAGCTGTTTTTT. Translation: CASSQFLTGELFF.